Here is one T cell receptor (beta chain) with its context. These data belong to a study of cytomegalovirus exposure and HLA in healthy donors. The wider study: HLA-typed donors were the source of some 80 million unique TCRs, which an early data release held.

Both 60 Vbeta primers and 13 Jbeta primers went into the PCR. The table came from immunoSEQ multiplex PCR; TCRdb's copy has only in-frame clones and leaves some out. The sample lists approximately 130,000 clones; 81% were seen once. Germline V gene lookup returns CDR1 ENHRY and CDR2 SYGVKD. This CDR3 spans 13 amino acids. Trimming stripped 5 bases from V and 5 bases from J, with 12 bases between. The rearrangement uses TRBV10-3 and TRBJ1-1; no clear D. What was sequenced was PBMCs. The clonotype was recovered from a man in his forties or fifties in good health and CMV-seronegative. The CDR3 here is CAISPGKSTEAFF. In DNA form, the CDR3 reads TGTGCCATCAGTCCCGGGAAGTCGACTGAAGCTTTCTTT.